The clone carrying this T cell receptor beta chain was counted at least ten times. These data are taken from a study of molecular identifiers for immune sequencing clone quantification. CDR1 and CDR2 (germline): SGHAT, FQNNGV. The CDR3 length is 15 residues. V lost 2 bases and J 5 bases, leaving 16 bases between the germline ends. TCRdb redid the calling of the PCR reads with MiXCR, one entry per CDR3 protein. The sample has 70,000 to 95,000 distinct CDR3 sequences; roughly 19% are singletons. This TCR was recovered from a human donor in good health. Some libraries in this study had Jurkat cell RNA spiked in. This rearrangement joins TRBV11-2 to TRBJ2-7, with no clear D. The source material was naive CD8+ T cells from blood, with Jurkat cell RNA spiked in. Subset here: FACS-sorted CD8+CD4-CCR7+CD45RA+ naive T cells. The CDR3 loop is CASSLKGAVGNEQYF. CDR3 DNA: TGTGCCAGCAGCTTAAAGGGTGCGGTTGGGAACGAGCAGTACTTC.